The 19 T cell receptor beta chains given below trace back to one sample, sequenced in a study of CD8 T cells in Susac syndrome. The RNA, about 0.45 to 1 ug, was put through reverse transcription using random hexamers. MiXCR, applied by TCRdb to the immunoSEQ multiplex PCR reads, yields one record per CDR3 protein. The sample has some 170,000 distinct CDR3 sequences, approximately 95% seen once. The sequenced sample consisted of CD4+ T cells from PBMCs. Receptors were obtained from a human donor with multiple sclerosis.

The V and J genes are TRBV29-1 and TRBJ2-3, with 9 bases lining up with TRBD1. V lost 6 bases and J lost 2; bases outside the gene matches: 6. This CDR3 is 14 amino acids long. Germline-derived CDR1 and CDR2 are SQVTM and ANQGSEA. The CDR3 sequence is CSVQGARNTDTQYF. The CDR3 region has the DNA TGCAGCGTACAGGGGGCGCGAAACACAGATACGCAGTATTTT.

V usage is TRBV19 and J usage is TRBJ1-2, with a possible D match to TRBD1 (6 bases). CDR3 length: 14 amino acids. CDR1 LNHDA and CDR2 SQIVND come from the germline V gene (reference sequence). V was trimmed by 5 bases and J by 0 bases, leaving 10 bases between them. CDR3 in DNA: TGTGCCAGTAGTGGACAGTTAGCTAACTATGGCTACACCTTC. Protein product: CASSGQLANYGYTF.

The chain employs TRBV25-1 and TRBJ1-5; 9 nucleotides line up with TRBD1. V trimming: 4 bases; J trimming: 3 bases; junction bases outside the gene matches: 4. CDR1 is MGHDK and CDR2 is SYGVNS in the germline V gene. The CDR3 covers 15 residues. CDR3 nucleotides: TGTGCCAGCAGTGCGGGACAGGGCGCCAATCAGCCCCAGCATTTT. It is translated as CASSAGQGANQPQHF.

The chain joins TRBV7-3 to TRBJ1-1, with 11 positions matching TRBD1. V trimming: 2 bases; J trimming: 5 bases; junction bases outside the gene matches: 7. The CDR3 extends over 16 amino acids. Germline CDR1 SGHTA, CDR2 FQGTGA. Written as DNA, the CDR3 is TGTGCCAGCAGCTTACATCCCGGGACAGGGGGTACTGAAGCTTTCTTT. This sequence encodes CASSLHPGTGGTEAFF.

This CDR3 is CSGDRGGTDTQYF. The CDR3 DNA reads TGCAGCGGAGACAGGGGCGGCACAGATACGCAGTATTTT. The genes are TRBV29-1 and TRBJ2-3; TRBD1 agrees at 8 bases. This CDR3 has 13 residues. The junction had 4 bases not matched to a gene; V was cut back by 7 bases and J by 1 base. Germline V lookup: CDR1 SQVTM, CDR2 ANQGSEA.

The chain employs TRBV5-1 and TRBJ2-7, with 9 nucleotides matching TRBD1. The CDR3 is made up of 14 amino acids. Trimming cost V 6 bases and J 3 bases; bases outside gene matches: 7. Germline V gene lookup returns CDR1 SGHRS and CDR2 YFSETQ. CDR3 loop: CASTRWDRDYEQYF. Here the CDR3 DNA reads TGCGCCAGCACCCGGTGGGACAGGGACTACGAGCAGTACTTC.

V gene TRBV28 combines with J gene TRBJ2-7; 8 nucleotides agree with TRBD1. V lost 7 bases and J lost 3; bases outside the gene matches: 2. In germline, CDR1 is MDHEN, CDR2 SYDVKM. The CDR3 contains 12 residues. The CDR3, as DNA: TGTGCCAGCAAGGGACAGGACTACGAGCAGTACTTC. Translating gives CASKGQDYEQYF.

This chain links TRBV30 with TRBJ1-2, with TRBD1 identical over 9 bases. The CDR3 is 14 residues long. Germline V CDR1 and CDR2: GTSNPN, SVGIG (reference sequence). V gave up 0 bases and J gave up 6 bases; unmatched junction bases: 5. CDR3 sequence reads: CAWSVDTGGHGYTF. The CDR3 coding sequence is TGTGCCTGGAGTGTTGACACAGGGGGCCATGGCTACACCTTC.

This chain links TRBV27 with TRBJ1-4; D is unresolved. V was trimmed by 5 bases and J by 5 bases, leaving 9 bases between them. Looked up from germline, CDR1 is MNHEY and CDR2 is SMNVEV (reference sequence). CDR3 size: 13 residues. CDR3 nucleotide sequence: TGTGCCAGCAGTAACCCAGTGAATGAAAAACTGTTTTTT. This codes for CASSNPVNEKLFF.

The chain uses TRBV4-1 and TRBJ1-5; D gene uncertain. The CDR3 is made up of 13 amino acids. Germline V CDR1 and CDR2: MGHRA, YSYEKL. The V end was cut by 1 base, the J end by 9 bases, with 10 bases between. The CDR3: CASSQGVGRPQHF. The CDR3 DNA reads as TGCGCCAGCAGCCAAGGAGTTGGAAGGCCCCAGCATTTT.

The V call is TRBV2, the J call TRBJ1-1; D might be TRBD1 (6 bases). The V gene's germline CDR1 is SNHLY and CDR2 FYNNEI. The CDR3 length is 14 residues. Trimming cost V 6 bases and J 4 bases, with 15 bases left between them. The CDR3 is CASRSTGTGTEAFF. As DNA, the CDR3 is TGTGCCAGCAGGTCGACAGGAACCGGCACTGAAGCTTTCTTT.

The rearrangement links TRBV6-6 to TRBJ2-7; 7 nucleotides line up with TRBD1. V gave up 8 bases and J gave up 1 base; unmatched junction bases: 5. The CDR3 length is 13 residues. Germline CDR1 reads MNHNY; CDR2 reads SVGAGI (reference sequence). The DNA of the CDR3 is TGTGCCAGCGGGGCCAGGGGGTCCTACGAGCAGTACTTC. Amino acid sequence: CASGARGSYEQYF.

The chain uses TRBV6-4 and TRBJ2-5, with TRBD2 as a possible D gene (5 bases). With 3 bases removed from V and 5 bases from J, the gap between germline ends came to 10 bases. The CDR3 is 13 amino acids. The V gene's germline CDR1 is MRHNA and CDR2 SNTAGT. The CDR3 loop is CASSESGGETQYF. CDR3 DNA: TGTGCCAGCAGTGAATCAGGAGGCGAGACCCAGTACTTC.

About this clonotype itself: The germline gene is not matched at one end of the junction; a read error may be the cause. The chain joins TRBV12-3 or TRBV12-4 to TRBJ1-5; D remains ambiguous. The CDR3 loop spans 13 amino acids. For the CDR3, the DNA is TGTGCCAGCAGTCTAGCGATTGCCCAGCCCCAGCATTTT. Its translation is CASSLAIAQPQHF.

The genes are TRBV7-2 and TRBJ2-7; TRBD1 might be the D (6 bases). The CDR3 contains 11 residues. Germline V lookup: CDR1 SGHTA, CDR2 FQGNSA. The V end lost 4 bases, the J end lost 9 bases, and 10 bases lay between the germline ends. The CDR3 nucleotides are TGTGCCAGCAGCTCCAGGGGATGGCAGTACTTC. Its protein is CASSSRGWQYF.

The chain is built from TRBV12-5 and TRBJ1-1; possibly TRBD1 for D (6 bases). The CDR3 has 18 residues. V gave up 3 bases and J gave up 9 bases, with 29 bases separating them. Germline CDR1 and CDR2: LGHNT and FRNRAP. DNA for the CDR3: TGTGCTAGTGGTTTCGCCAAGGGGGGCAGGGAGATGCCTCTCAAAGCTTTCTTT. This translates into CASGFAKGGREMPLKAFF.

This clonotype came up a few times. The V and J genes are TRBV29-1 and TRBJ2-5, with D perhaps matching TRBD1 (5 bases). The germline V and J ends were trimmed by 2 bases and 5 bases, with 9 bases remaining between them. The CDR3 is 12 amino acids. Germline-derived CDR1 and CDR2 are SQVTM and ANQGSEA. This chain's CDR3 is CSVERGGETQYF. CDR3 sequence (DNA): TGCAGCGTTGAAAGGGGTGGCGAGACCCAGTACTTC.

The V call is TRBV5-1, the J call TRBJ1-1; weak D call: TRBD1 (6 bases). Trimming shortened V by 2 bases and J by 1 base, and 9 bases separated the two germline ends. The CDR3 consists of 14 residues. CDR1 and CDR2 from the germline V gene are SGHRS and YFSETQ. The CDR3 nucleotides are TGCGCCAGCAGCTTCCAGGACAGGAACACTGAAGCTTTCTTT. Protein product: CASSFQDRNTEAFF.

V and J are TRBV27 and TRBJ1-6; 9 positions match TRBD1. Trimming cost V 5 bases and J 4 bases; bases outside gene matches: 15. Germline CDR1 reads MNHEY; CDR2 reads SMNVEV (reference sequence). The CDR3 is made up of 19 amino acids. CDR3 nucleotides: TGTGCCAGCAGTCCACGGGGACAGGGATCGGGGGGTTATAATTCACCCCTCCACTTT. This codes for CASSPRGQGSGGYNSPLHF.